These T cell receptor beta chains were read from a single sample in a study of blood T cell repertoires in COVID-19. Sequencing used immunoSEQ multiplex PCR; TCRdb keeps in-frame clones, though not all of them. The sample carries about 55,000 clones, over 75% recorded once. Sequenced material: peripheral blood. The origin of the receptors is a human donor with active COVID-19. The donor label of this sample is uncertain. Each CDR3 is given with its conserved first and last residue. D genes are given only for firm matches. Some rows mark clone size as missing; the rest say once, few, many or name a class of expanded clone.

TRBJ1-2 TRBV2 TRBD1 once 14 CASSDRQGQGGYTF TGTGCCAGCAGTGATCGACAGGGGCAAGGTGGCTACACCTTC
TRBJ1-2 TRBV10-3 TRBD1 . 14 CAISDETGDYGYTF TGTGCCATCAGTGACGAAACAGGGGACTATGGCTACACCTTC
TRBJ2-7 TRBV6-6 TRBD2 . 15 CASSPGTSGGREQYF TGTGCCAGCAGTCCCGGGACTAGCGGAGGCCGGGAGCAGTACTTC
TRBJ1-3 TRBV10-1 . . 11 CASSPGNTIYF TGCGCCAGCTCTCCTGGAAACACCATATATTTT
TRBJ2-7 TRBV5-1 . . 14 CASSPGQKSYEQYF TGCGCCAGCAGCCCGGGACAAAAATCCTACGAGCAGTACTTC
TRBJ1-1 TRBV19 . . 12 CASSIVSGRTFF TGTGCCAGTAGTATAGTTTCGGGGAGGACTTTCTTT
TRBJ2-1 TRBV7-8 . . 14 CASSLGGSEGEQFF TGTGCCAGCAGCTTAGGCGGCTCCGAGGGAGAGCAGTTCTTC
TRBJ2-3 TRBV4-3 TRBD2 . 18 CASSQVMRVAGHTDTQYF TGCGCCAGCAGCCAAGTAATGAGAGTAGCGGGGCACACAGATACGCAGTATTTT
TRBJ1-1 TRBV6-2/TRBV6-3 TRBD1 . 12 CASSTGGLTAFF TGTGCCAGCAGTACAGGGGGCCTGACAGCTTTCTTT
TRBJ1-4 TRBV5-1 . once 13 CASSLTGPEKLFF TGCGCCAGCAGCTTGACAGGACCAGAAAAACTGTTTTTT